A single sample is the source of the 31 T cell receptor beta chains below, sequenced in a study of Tregs in tolerant kidney transplant recipients (dated by TCRdb to between 2018 and 2021). The transplants used related donors along with nonmyeloablative bone marrow transplantation, and in the human trials mixed chimerism was transient. The library was prepared using the immunoSEQ multiplex PCR assay. TCRdb took over this immuneACCESS table, retaining in-frame rearrangements with V and J assigned. Such tables are incomplete; in checked studies, under half of the missing clones stem from an unresolved V gene, and the remainder is unexplained. This sample gives 54,000 or so clones in total; 91% of them show up just once. The ten largest clones capture roughly 15% of the sample. The input for sequencing was CD8+ T cells from blood (PBMCs), taken 24 months after the transplant. These receptors all stem from a human patient who received a combined kidney and bone marrow transplant. Following a transplant, some T cells may be graft donor cells, not patient cells.

The chain links TRBV6-6 to TRBJ1-1; D is uncertain. This CDR3 region has 12 residues. Germline V gives CDR1 MNHNY, CDR2 SVGAGI (reference sequence). Trimming removed 8 bases at V and 7 bases at J, with 14 bases between. CDR3 nucleotide sequence: TGTGCCAGCTCTGCCCCGGCAGGTGAAGCTTTCTTT. The encoded protein is CASSAPAGEAFF.

The chain joins TRBV9 to TRBJ2-2; D is unclear. The V gene's germline CDR1 is SGDLS and CDR2 YYNGEE. The V and J ends lost 6 bases and 6 bases respectively, with 9 bases between them. This CDR3 contains 12 residues. Here the CDR3 DNA reads TGTGCCAGCACCGGTCCCCCCGGGGAGCTGTTTTTT. Its protein is CASTGPPGELFF.

The V gene is TRBV6-5, the J gene TRBJ2-7; 8 bases line up with TRBD1. This CDR3 has 15 amino acids. V was pared by 6 bases and J by 2 bases, with 9 bases of the junction left unmatched. Per germline, CDR1 MNHEY and CDR2 SVGAGI. CDR3 sequence reads: CASSPGQGPTYEQYF. CDR3 DNA sequence: TGTGCCAGCAGCCCCGGACAGGGACCGACCTACGAGCAGTACTTC.

V is TRBV7-9 and J is TRBJ2-1; tentatively, D is TRBD1 (6 bases). V dropped 5 bases and J dropped 1 base, with 12 bases sitting between them. The CDR3 is made up of 15 amino acids. CDR1 SEHNR and CDR2 FQNEAQ come from the germline V gene (reference sequence). The DNA of the CDR3 is TGTGCCAGCAGCGCGCCAGGGGTTTCCTACAATGAGCAGTTCTTC. This codes for CASSAPGVSYNEQFF.

J is TRBJ1-1 and V is TRBV4-3; D is undetermined. Germline V gives CDR1 LGHNA, CDR2 YSLEER. This CDR3 is built from 15 residues. Trimming cost V 0 bases and J 5 bases, with 13 bases left between them. The CDR3 reads CASSQDVGRATEAFF. In DNA form, the CDR3 reads TGCGCCAGCAGCCAAGATGTTGGGAGGGCTACTGAAGCTTTCTTT.

This clone was observed a few times. The genes are TRBV30 and TRBJ1-4; D is undetermined. Germline V gene lookup returns CDR1 GTSNPN and CDR2 SVGIG (reference sequence). This CDR3 has 11 amino acids. With 3 bases removed from V and 7 bases from J, the gap between germline ends came to 6 bases. CDR3 residues: CAWRESEKLFF. The CDR3 DNA follows: TGTGCCTGGAGGGAGAGTGAAAAACTGTTTTTT.

The V and J genes are TRBV7-3 and TRBJ1-1; TRBD1 might be the D (5 bases). Germline CDR1 and CDR2: SGHTA and FQGTGA. Between the trimmed V and J ends, which lost 5 bases and 6 bases, there was a span of 19 bases. The CDR3 totals 15 residues. As DNA, the CDR3 is TGTGCCAGCAGCCACTATGGAGGGGATAGTGCTGAAGCTTTCTTT. Amino acid sequence: CASSHYGGDSAEAFF.

V is TRBV29-1 and J is TRBJ2-7; 9 bases agree with TRBD1. Germline V CDR1 and CDR2: SQVTM, ANQGSEA. Trimming cost V 7 bases and J 2 bases; bases outside gene matches: 3. This CDR3 has 12 amino acids. The CDR3 DNA reads as TGCAGCGCCGGGACAGGGACCTACGAGCAGTACTTC. Translation: CSAGTGTYEQYF.

The rearrangement uses TRBV5-1 and TRBJ2-1; 12 bases are a match to TRBD1. The germline V gene encodes CDR1 SGHRS and CDR2 YFSETQ. CDR3 length equals 15 residues. Germline trimming cut 3 bases from V and 8 bases from J; bases unmatched to any gene: 6. This chain's CDR3 is CASSSPGQGAYEQFF. Here the CDR3 DNA reads TGCGCCAGCAGCTCGCCGGGACAGGGGGCCTATGAGCAGTTCTTC.

The chain couples TRBV11-1 to TRBJ2-7; no clear D. This CDR3 spans 13 amino acids. Trimming stripped 4 bases from V and 3 bases from J, with 10 bases between. The V gene's germline CDR1 is SGHAT and CDR2 FQDESV (reference sequence). CDR3 loop: CASSYGTNYEQYF. DNA for the CDR3: TGTGCCAGCAGCTACGGTACCAACTACGAGCAGTACTTC.

V is TRBV7-6 and J is TRBJ2-3; perhaps TRBD2 as D (6 bases). V lost 6 bases and J lost 2, with 15 bases in between. CDR1 and CDR2 from the germline V gene are SGHVS and FNYEAQ. This CDR3 is built from 15 residues. CDR3 sequence: CASRLDRENTDTQYF. The CDR3 nucleotides are TGTGCCAGCAGACTCGACCGGGAGAACACAGATACGCAGTATTTT.

The V call is TRBV9, the J call TRBJ2-6; no firm D call. The germline V gene encodes CDR1 SGDLS and CDR2 YYNGEE. CDR3 size: 15 residues. The ends were cut back, 2 bases at V and 0 bases at J, with 6 bases in the middle. CDR3 DNA sequence: TGTGCCAGCAGCGTCGCGGCCTCTGGGGCCAACGTCCTGACTTTC. Its translation is CASSVAASGANVLTF. Using reference TRBV9 and TRBJ2-6 for the parts outside the CDR3, the full variable domain is DSGVTQTPKHLITATGQRVTLRCSPRSGDLSVYWYQQSLDQGLQFLIQYYNGEERAKGNILERFSAQQFPDLHSELNLSSLELGDSALYFCASSVAASGANVLTFGAGSRLTVL.

The V and J genes are TRBV7-6 and TRBJ2-3, with TRBD2 matching 15 bases. Germline V gene data show CDR1 as SGHVS and CDR2 as FNYEAQ. This CDR3 has 14 residues. The V segment lost 5 bases and the J segment 9 bases; nucleotides outside the gene matches: 3. The CDR3 spells CASSPGLAGGTQYF. The CDR3 DNA follows: TGTGCCAGCAGCCCAGGACTAGCGGGAGGGACGCAGTATTTT.

The chain has TRBV7-9 and TRBJ2-1, with a possible D match to TRBD2 (5 bases). The V and J ends lost 1 base and 1 base respectively, with 20 bases between them. CDR1 is SEHNR, CDR2 FQNEAQ, per germline (reference sequence). This CDR3 contains 19 residues. CDR3 nucleotides: TGTGCCAGCAGCTTAGTGTGGCTAGCAGGACTTATTTCCTACAATGAGCAGTTCTTC. Its translation is CASSLVWLAGLISYNEQFF.

The V and J genes are TRBV11-2 and TRBJ2-7; maybe TRBD1 (6 bases). The CDR3 is 13 amino acids. With 6 bases removed from V and 4 bases from J, the gap between germline ends came to 13 bases. CDR1 SGHAT and CDR2 FQNNGV come from the germline V gene. CDR3 loop: CASSYGQLYEQYF. Written as DNA, the CDR3 is TGTGCCAGCAGTTACGGACAGTTGTACGAGCAGTACTTC.

Of note for this clone: At one of its ends the junction is not consistent with the germline gene, which may arise from a read error. CDR3 DNA sequence: TGTGCCAGCGGTTTGCTAGCGGGAATCGAGCAGTACTTC. Translating gives CASGLLAGIEQYF. This chain uses TRBV27 with TRBJ2-7; TRBD2 aligns across 9 bases. The CDR3 extends over 13 amino acids. From germline, CDR1 is MNHEY and CDR2 SMNVEV (reference sequence).

This chain connects TRBV11-1 to TRBJ2-7; 11 positions agree with TRBD1. This CDR3 comprises 14 residues. Per the germline V gene, CDR1 is SGHAT and CDR2 is FQDESV (reference sequence). Trimming cost V 3 bases and J 3 bases; bases outside gene matches: 1. CDR3 in amino acids: CASSLGQGVYEQYF. The DNA of the CDR3 is TGTGCCAGCAGCTTGGGACAGGGGGTCTACGAGCAGTACTTC. Full variable domain (remainder filled in from reference TRBV11-1 and TRBJ2-7): EAEVAQSPRYKITEKSQAVAFWCDPISGHATLYWYRQILGQGPELLVQFQDESVVDDSQLPKDRFSAERLKGVDSTLKIQPAELGDSAMYLCASSLGQGVYEQYFGPGTRLTVT.

This clone was recorded once. The genes are TRBV28 and TRBJ2-3; D gene uncertain. This CDR3 has 16 amino acids. The germline V gene encodes CDR1 MDHEN and CDR2 SYDVKM. The ends were cut back, 2 bases at V and 1 base at J, with 13 bases in the middle. The chain's CDR3 is CASSLTLIRGTDTQYF. The CDR3 coding sequence is TGTGCCAGCAGTTTAACCCTGATACGAGGCACAGATACGCAGTATTTT.

The chain's CDR3 is CASGGTLYNEQFF. For the CDR3, the DNA is TGTGCCAGCGGAGGGACTTTATACAATGAGCAGTTCTTC. This chain connects TRBV13 to TRBJ2-1; TRBD2 might be the D (6 bases). Trimming left V 8 bases short and J 4 bases short, with 12 bases between. This CDR3 spans 13 amino acids. Germline V lookup: CDR1 PRHDT, CDR2 FYEKMQ (reference sequence). Drawing the rest from reference TRBV13 and TRBJ2-1, the complete variable domain is AAGVIQSPRHLIKEKRETATLKCYPIPRHDTVYWYQQGPGQDPQFLISFYEKMQSDKGSIPDRFSAQQFSDYHSELNMSSLELGDSALYFCASGGTLYNEQFFGPGTRLTVL.

The chain links TRBV9 to TRBJ2-3; D possibly corresponds to TRBD2 (6 bases). Per germline, CDR1 SGDLS and CDR2 YYNGEE. CDR3 length: 16 amino acids. The germline V and J ends were trimmed by 0 bases and 5 bases, with 16 bases remaining between them. The CDR3 region is CASSVVGGVGKDTQYF. In DNA form, the CDR3 reads TGTGCCAGCAGCGTAGTGGGGGGAGTGGGTAAAGATACGCAGTATTTT.

The J gene is TRBJ1-5, the V gene TRBV9; D unclear. The germline V gene has CDR1 SGDLS and CDR2 YYNGEE. V was clipped by 0 bases and J by 4 bases, with 8 bases between them. The CDR3 loop spans 14 amino acids. CDR3 bases: TGTGCCAGCAGCGTAGGGCTGATTAATCAGCCCCAGCATTTT. This encodes CASSVGLINQPQHF.

V is TRBV7-9 and J is TRBJ1-1; TRBD1 matches 10 bases. Per germline, CDR1 SEHNR and CDR2 FQNEAQ (reference sequence). The CDR3 consists of 15 residues. J gave up 3 bases and V 6 bases, and 7 bases lay outside the gene matches. The CDR3 here is CASSTGTGVYTEAFF. For the CDR3, the DNA is TGTGCCAGCAGTACCGGGACAGGGGTTTACACTGAAGCTTTCTTT.

This clone was detected once. V gene TRBV7-8 combines with J gene TRBJ2-7; the D is unclear. CDR3 length: 14 residues. CDR1 SGHVS and CDR2 FQNEAQ come from the germline V gene. Trimming stripped 5 bases from V and 4 bases from J, with 15 bases between. The chain's CDR3 is CASSPAVARYEQYF. The CDR3 DNA reads as TGTGCCAGCAGCCCCGCGGTAGCCAGATACGAGCAGTACTTC.

The chain uses TRBV19 and TRBJ1-3; D unclear. The V end lost 0 bases, the J end lost 0 bases, and 6 bases lay between the germline ends. This CDR3 region has 15 residues. Germline V lookup: CDR1 LNHDA, CDR2 SQIVND (reference sequence). CDR3 sequence reads: CASSIDGSSGNTIYF. CDR3 DNA: TGTGCCAGTAGTATAGATGGGAGCTCTGGAAACACCATATATTTT.

The J gene is TRBJ2-7, the V gene TRBV4-1; 9 bases are shared with TRBD1. The germline gives CDR1 MGHRA, CDR2 YSYEKL. V lost 1 base to trimming and J lost 5 bases; unmatched junction nucleotides: 9. The CDR3 is 16 residues long. The DNA for the CDR3 is TGCGCCAGCAGCCAAGCCCCGGGACAGGGCAATCACGAGCAGTACTTC. It translates to CASSQAPGQGNHEQYF.

In its sample, this clone was seen a few times. The chain employs TRBV9 and TRBJ1-2; 9 bases match TRBD1. The CDR3 has 15 amino acids. CDR1 SGDLS and CDR2 YYNGEE come from the germline V gene. V gave up 0 bases and J gave up 0 bases; unmatched junction bases: 0. The DNA of the CDR3 is TGTGCCAGCAGCGTAGGACAGGGGGCTAACTATGGCTACACCTTC. Translating it yields CASSVGQGANYGYTF.

The genes are TRBV11-2 and TRBJ2-3, with D possibly TRBD2 on 6 matching bases. From germline, CDR1 is SGHAT and CDR2 FQNNGV. The V end lost 1 base, the J end lost 1 base, and 9 bases lay between the germline ends. This CDR3 comprises 15 residues. In DNA, the CDR3 is TGTGCCAGCAGCTTAGTGGGGACTCGCACAGATACGCAGTATTTT. The encoded protein is CASSLVGTRTDTQYF.

This chain joins TRBV7-2 and TRBJ2-1; 8 bases are a match to TRBD2. The CDR3 runs to 15 residues. V lost 8 bases to trimming and J lost 4 bases; unmatched junction nucleotides: 10. CDR1 SGHTA and CDR2 FQGNSA come from the germline V gene. CDR3 sequence: CASPLPSGPYNEQFF. The CDR3 coding sequence is TGTGCCAGCCCCCTCCCTAGCGGGCCTTACAATGAGCAGTTCTTC.

This clone showed up just once. The V call is TRBV30, the J call TRBJ2-7, with 7 bases that match TRBD1. V gave up 2 bases and J gave up 6 bases; unmatched junction bases: 10. CDR3 length: 14 residues. Germline V lookup: CDR1 GTSNPN, CDR2 SVGIG (reference sequence). The CDR3 coding sequence is TGTGCCTGGAGTACCGGAACAGGGGTTGGCGAGCAGTACTTC. The encoded protein is CAWSTGTGVGEQYF.

The chain links TRBV7-2 to TRBJ2-2, with 7 bases aligning to TRBD2. The germline V gene has CDR1 SGHTA and CDR2 FQGNSA. The junction had 5 bases not matched to a gene; V was cut back by 7 bases and J by 6 bases. CDR3 size: 13 residues. The CDR3 region has the DNA TGTGCCAGCATCGGCGGGGGAGCCGGGGAGCTGTTTTTT. Protein product: CASIGGGAGELFF.

DNA for the CDR3: TGCGCCAGCAGCTCCGGGACTGCAACTAATGAAAAACTGTTTTTT. Translating it yields CASSSGTATNEKLFF. The chain has TRBV4-3 and TRBJ1-4; maybe TRBD1 (5 bases). V gave up 5 bases and J gave up 0 bases, with 10 bases separating them. The germline V gene encodes CDR1 LGHNA and CDR2 YSLEER. The CDR3 loop spans 15 amino acids.